The subject of this entry is one T cell receptor beta chain. Its target antigen remains unknown. No qualities accompany the bases; no much larger clone lies one base away. The library was prepared using the immunoSEQ multiplex PCR assay. As for the original processing: A statistical classification framework was built to diagnose cytomegalovirus status from the catalog of TCR beta chain sequences. Not all clones reach the TCRdb copy of this immuneACCESS table, which keeps in-frame sequences only. Checked studies attribute under half of the gap to unresolved V genes and leave the rest unexplained. The V and J calls and the clone size are those of that table, but D and trimming were determined from the DNA. The sample has tens of thousands of clones on record, approximately 93% of them singletons. The ten top clones hold about 3.6% of the sample. The donors were included in the validation cohort of some 110 subjects, a group kept apart from the approximately 700-subject first cohort.

These data come from a study of cytomegalovirus exposure and HLA in healthy donors (TCRdb year 2017). Describing the broader study: According to a later analysis, the roughly 120 validation repertoires were produced on the same platform as the approximately 620 repertoires of the first cohort. The study aimed to test whether signatures of past pathogen exposure could be identified by cataloging public T cell receptors. A separate validation cohort of roughly 130 different subjects was used in addition to the 666-subject first cohort. To predict cytomegalovirus infection status, the study brought together high-throughput TCR immunosequencing, statistical association of individual TCRs with disease status, and machine learning.

Based on the germline V gene, the CDR1 and CDR2 sequences are SGDLS and YYNGEE. Inclusive of the bounding cysteine and phenylalanine, the CDR3 is 14 residues long. Only the CDR3 DNA stays, 42 bases, in frame from base 1. A distance of 8 bases separates the germline ends of V and J, which lose 0 bases and 1 base respectively. The paper's findings and limits, for the study overall: While some public TCRs were present in many individuals, most TCR sequences turned up only very rarely across donors. A later analysis had no HLA typing for the validation cohort, so co-occurrence there was scored across all 130 or so repertoires. The study gave a list of some 150 TCR beta chains associated with cytomegalovirus. Subsequent analysis determined that TCRs grouped into clusters in the first cohort also showed a tendency toward co-occurrence across the 90 to 150 validation repertoires, and 94% of cluster scores exceeded 0. Cytomegalovirus status was reported to be diagnosed by the classifier with high specificity and sensitivity in both the original and validation cohorts. In vitro tests confirmed that a few of the cytomegalovirus-associated TCR beta chains recognize cytomegalovirus antigens. According to the authors, the approach could potentially be generalized to other disease states and immunological phenotypes.

The sequencing sample was made of PBMCs. This receptor was identified in a young woman in good health and CMV-seronegative. The rearrangement joined TRBV9 to TRBJ2-7; TRBD1 is a weak D gene call, 6 bases matching. The CDR3 here reads CASSVADRSYEQYF. The nucleotide sequence reads TGTGCCAGCAGCGTAGCGGACAGATCCTACGAGCAGTACTTC. Here the CDR3 is joined to the reference TRBV9 and TRBJ2-7 genes, and the full variable domain is: DSGVTQTPKHLITATGQRVTLRCSPRSGDLSVYWYQQSLDQGLQFLIQYYNGEERAKGNILERFSAQQFPDLHSELNLSSLELGDSALYFCASSVADRSYEQYFGPGTRLTVT.